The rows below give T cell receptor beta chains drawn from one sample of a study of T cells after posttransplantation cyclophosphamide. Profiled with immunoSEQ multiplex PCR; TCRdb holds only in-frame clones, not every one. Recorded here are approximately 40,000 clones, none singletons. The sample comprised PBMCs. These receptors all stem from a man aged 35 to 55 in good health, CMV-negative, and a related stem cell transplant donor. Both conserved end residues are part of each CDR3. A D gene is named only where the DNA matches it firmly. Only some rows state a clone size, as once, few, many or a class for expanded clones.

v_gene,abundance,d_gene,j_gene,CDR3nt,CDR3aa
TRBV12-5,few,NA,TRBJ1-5,TGTGCTAGTGGTTTGGTACTTGGCAGGGGTATGATGGGTCAGCCCCAGCATTTT,CASGLVLGRGMMGQPQHF
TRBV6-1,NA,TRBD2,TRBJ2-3,TGTGCCAGCAGTCCCGGGACTAGCAGTTCCGATACGCAGTATTTT,CASSPGTSSSDTQYF
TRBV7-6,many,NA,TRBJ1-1,TGTGCCAGCAGCCCCGGAGGGGTTGAAGCTTTCTTT,CASSPGGVEAFF
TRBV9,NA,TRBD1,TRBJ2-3,TGTGCCAGCAGCGTGGGGACAGGGGCAGATACGCAGTATTTT,CASSVGTGADTQYF
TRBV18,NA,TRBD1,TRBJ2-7,TGTGCCAGCTCACCGCCGGGACAGGGTCCCCACGAGCAGTACTTC,CASSPPGQGPHEQYF
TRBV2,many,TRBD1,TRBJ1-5,TGTGCCAGCAGTGGGGGACAGGGAGGTCATCAGCCCCAGCATTTT,CASSGGQGGHQPQHF
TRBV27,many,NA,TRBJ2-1,TGTGCCAGCAGTCCTAGTTACTACAATGAGCAGTTCTTC,CASSPSYYNEQFF
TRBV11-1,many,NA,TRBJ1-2,TGTGCCAGCAGCCCCTTGGGAGGTTATGGCTACACCTTC,CASSPLGGYGYTF
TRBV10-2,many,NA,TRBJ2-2,TGCGCCAGCAGTGAAGGCCAGGGAAGCACCGGGGAGCTGTTTTTT,CASSEGQGSTGELFF
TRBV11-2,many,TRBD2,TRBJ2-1,TGTGCCAGCAGCTTAGATGCGGGAGTTGCCTACAATGAGCAGTTCTTC,CASSLDAGVAYNEQFF
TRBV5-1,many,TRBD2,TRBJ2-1,TGCGCCAGCGGCAGACTAGCGGGAGTCTCGAATGAGCAGTTCTTC,CASGRLAGVSNEQFF
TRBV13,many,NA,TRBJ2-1,TGTGCCAGCAGTAGGACTCGCTCCTACAATGAGCAGTTCTTC,CASSRTRSYNEQFF
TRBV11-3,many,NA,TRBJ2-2,TGTGCCAGCAGCCCTAGGGGGACCGGGGAGCTGTTTTTT,CASSPRGTGELFF
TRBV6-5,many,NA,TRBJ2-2,TGTGCCAGCCGATTGGCTAGAAACACCGGGGAGCTGTTTTTT,CASRLARNTGELFF
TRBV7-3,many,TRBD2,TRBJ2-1,TGTGCCAGCAGCTTAATAGCTAGCGGGAACAATGAGCAGTTCTTC,CASSLIASGNNEQFF
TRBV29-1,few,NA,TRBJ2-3,TGCAGCGTTGACCAGTCGCGGGCAGATACGCAGTATTTT,CSVDQSRADTQYF
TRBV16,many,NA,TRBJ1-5,TGTGCCAGCAGCCAATCCAGGCTCAGGGCAGGGGGCAATCAGCCCCAGCATTTT,CASSQSRLRAGGNQPQHF
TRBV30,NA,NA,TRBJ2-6,TGTGCCTGGAGTCTGCAGGCCCCGACCAGCCACTCTGGGGCCAACGTCCTGACTTTC,CAWSLQAPTSHSGANVLTF
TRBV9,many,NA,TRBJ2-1,TGTGCCAGCAGCAGCGGCTCCTACAATGAGCAGTTCTTC,CASSSGSYNEQFF
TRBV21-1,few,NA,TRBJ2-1,TGTGCCAGCAGCAAAGGAATGACTAGCGGGCCGGGTGAGCAGTTCTTC,CASSKGMTSGPGEQFF
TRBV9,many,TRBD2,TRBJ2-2,TGTGCCAGCAGCGTGGCCAGCGGGAGGGCCATCGGGGAGCTGTTTTTT,CASSVASGRAIGELFF
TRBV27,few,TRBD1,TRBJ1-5,TGTGCCAGCAGTTTATCGAGGGGACAGGGAATGAGCAATCAGCCCCAGCATTTT,CASSLSRGQGMSNQPQHF
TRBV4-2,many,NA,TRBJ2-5,TGTGCCAGCAGCCAAGATTCCGGAGGGGCAGAGACCCAGTACTTC,CASSQDSGGAETQYF
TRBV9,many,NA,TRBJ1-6,TGTGCCAGCAGCGAACAGGGCTCGGCGGGGGCCCTCCACTTT,CASSEQGSAGALHF
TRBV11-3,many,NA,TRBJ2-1,TGTGCCAGCAGCTTAGAAGACACCTCCTACAATGAGCAGTTCTTC,CASSLEDTSYNEQFF
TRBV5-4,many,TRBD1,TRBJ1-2,TGTGCCAGCAGCCCCATTGACAGGGGTTATGGCTACACCTTC,CASSPIDRGYGYTF
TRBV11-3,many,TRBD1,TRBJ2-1,TGTGCCAGCAGCTGGACAGGGTACCGCAATGAGCAGTTCTTC,CASSWTGYRNEQFF
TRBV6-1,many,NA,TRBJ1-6,TGTGCCAGCAGTCGCGAGGGTGTAAATTCACCCCTCCACTTT,CASSREGVNSPLHF
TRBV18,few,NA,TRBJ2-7,TGTGCCAGCTCAAGTGACAGAGTTGGCACCTACGAGCAGTACTTC,CASSSDRVGTYEQYF
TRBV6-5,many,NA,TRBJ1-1,TGTGCCAGCAGTCCAGGACTGGGGTGGGACACTGAAGCTTTCTTT,CASSPGLGWDTEAFF
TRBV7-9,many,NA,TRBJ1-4,TGTGCCAGCAGCTCTCCTCGGAGGCTCGGTGAAAAACTGTTTTTT,CASSSPRRLGEKLFF
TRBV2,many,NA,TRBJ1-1,TGTGCCAGCACCCGGGATACTGAAGCTTTCTTT,CASTRDTEAFF
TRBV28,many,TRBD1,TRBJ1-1,TGTGCCAGCAGTTTAAGGACAGGGGGCGGGAACACTGAAGCTTTCTTT,CASSLRTGGGNTEAFF
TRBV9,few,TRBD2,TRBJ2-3,TGTGCCAGCAGCCCACGACTAGCGGGAGGGCCGGGAGTTGTAACAGATACGCAGTATTTT,CASSPRLAGGPGVVTDTQYF
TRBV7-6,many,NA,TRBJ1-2,TGTGCCAGCAGCCCAGACACCTATGGCTACACCTTC,CASSPDTYGYTF
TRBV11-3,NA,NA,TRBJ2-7,TGTGCCAGCAGCTTCGCAGGAGGCGAGCAGTACTTC,CASSFAGGEQYF
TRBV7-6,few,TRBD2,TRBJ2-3,TGTGCCAGCAGCTTAGGGTACGGGGGGACAGATACGCAGTATTTT,CASSLGYGGTDTQYF
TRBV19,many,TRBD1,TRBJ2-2,TGTGCCAGTAGTAGGGACAGGGGCACCGGGGAGCTGTTTTTT,CASSRDRGTGELFF
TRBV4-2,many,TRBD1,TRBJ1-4,TGTGCCAGCAGCCAAGAACCGGGACAGGGAGGAGAAAAACTGTTTTTT,CASSQEPGQGGEKLFF
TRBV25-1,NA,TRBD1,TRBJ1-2,TGTGCCAGCAATCAACCCGGACAGGGTGGTGGCTACACCTTC,CASNQPGQGGGYTF
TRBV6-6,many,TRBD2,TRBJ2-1,TGTGCCAGCAGGGCTAGCGGCCACAAAATGAACAATGAGCAGTTCTTC,CASRASGHKMNNEQFF
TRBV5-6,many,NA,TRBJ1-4,TGTGCCAGCAGCGAGAACAACAGGGACGCTAATGAAAAACTGTTTTTT,CASSENNRDANEKLFF
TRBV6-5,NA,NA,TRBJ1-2,TGTGCCAGCAGGAACCCGGGGGGTGGCTACACCTTC,CASRNPGGGYTF
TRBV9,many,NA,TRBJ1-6,TGTGCCAGCAGCGTAGATCAGGGAACAAATTCACCCCTCCACTTT,CASSVDQGTNSPLHF
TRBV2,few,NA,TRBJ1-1,TGTGCCAGCAGTGTGGAGGGTCCTGACACTGAAGCTTTCTTT,CASSVEGPDTEAFF
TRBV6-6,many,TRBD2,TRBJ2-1,TGTGCCAGCAAAGACCTAGCGGGAGGGCCCGTGCAGTTCTTC,CASKDLAGGPVQFF
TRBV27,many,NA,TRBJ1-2,TGTGCCAGTCGGTTGGAGAGTAACTATCCCTATGGCTACACCTTC,CASRLESNYPYGYTF
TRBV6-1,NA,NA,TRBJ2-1,TGTGCCAGCTTTCGCTCCTACGATGAGCAGTTCTTC,CASFRSYDEQFF
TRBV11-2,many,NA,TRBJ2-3,TGTGCCAGCAGCGGACTCGCTAGCACAGATACGCAGTATTTT,CASSGLASTDTQYF
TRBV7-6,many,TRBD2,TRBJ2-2,TGTGCCAGCAGCTTAGGGTGGGGAGGGGCGAGCACCGGGGAGCTGTTTTTT,CASSLGWGGASTGELFF
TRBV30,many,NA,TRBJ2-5,TGTGCCTGGAGTGTATCGGAGACCCAGTACTTC,CAWSVSETQYF
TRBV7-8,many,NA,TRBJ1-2,TGTGCCAGCAGCCCCACAGTCGGTGGCTACACCTTC,CASSPTVGGYTF
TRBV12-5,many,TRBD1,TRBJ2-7,TGTGCTAGTGGCCCCGGGCAGGGGGCTCTCTACGAGCAGTACTTC,CASGPGQGALYEQYF
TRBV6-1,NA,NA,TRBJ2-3,TGTGCCAGCAGTGAAGGCGGGGGCACAGATACGCAGTACTTT,CASSEGGGTDTQYF
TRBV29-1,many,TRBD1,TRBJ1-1,TGCAGCGTTGAAAGGGACAGGGGGCAATGGACTGAAGCTTTCTTT,CSVERDRGQWTEAFF